This T cell receptor beta chain appears in the sequencing data of a study of long-term antiretroviral therapy in people with HIV (dated by TCRdb to the early 2020s). At the level of the whole study: The earliest samples were collected about a decade before the 2015 WHO recommendation for immediate ART, when ART was typically delayed until CD4 counts fell. A retrospective serial study tested whether ART initiation and durable HIV suppression were associated with changes in peripheral blood TRB repertoire composition and diversity. From some 30 adults with confirmed HIV infection, the cohort provided under 250 cryopreserved PBMC samples, gathered serially across a mean of approximately six years (range 1-12). Among the 25 to 35 participants with HIV, around 10 were female. No cross-contamination during QIAcube processing turned up in test extractions that ran a monoclonal T-cell line alongside about 35 polyclonal samples. Points the paper makes about the study in general: Because pre-ART samples had limited cell numbers, unsorted PBMC were profiled rather than sorted CD4+ and CD8+ T cells. A significant increase in TRB diversity was found to be associated with ART initiation, although TRB diversity was observed to remain significantly below that of transplant donor controls even after long-term ART. Expanded TRB clones identified before ART initiation dominated the repertoire across all time points, though the dominance fluctuated and decreased in many PLHIV after ART. Since PBMC availability was limited, sequencing covered only the TCR beta chain, with no alpha chain pairing. Samples dated from the mid-2000s to the late 2010s, and the ART regimens used may be less effective than current ones. Inferences about post-ART repertoire changes were limited because no data were available on ART adherence, viral resistance or therapy changes. Narrower CDR3 length ranges were observed in HIV repertoires than in controls, and an antigen-experienced repertoire with only a slight naive shift after ART was suggested by the network structure.

Participants were included only if at least one PBMC sample before ART initiation and at least two post-ART samples were available. All participants with HIV were treated in the United States of America. Cryopreserved samples of about 0.95-11 million PBMC were thawed and washed before DNA extraction. At the time of the earliest PBMC sample, participants with HIV were aged between about 20 and 54 years. PBMC samples were contributed by each participant from 1-4 timepoints before ART initiation and 2-8 timepoints after ART initiation, with a median of 7 samples. Serial HIV viral load, CD4+ T-cell count, ART history and demographic data were obtained for every participant. A Qiagen kit on a QIAcube was used to extract genomic DNA from unsorted PBMC, with samples processed in batches of 12. About this clone: No cognate antigen has been identified for it. No much larger clone exists at a distance of one base, and base qualities are not known.

V and J lose 0 bases and 5 bases, and a span of 4 bases separates them. The germline V gene provides CDR1 SGHTA and CDR2 FQGNSA. The CDR3 runs 13 amino acids, cysteine and phenylalanine included. Of the read, only the CDR3 DNA is kept; its 39 bases are in frame from base 1. Sequencing of the TRB variable region was done with the immunoSEQ hsTCRB v3.0 assay at survey level resolution. The target sequencing depth for TRB was 40,000-50,000 T-cell genomes per sample. An Illumina MiSeq with a v3 150-cycle kit was used to sequence the pooled TRB libraries. The paper's data handling went like this. Repertoire analysis was performed in R inside a reproducible Nextflow workflow that covered QC, data transformation and analysis. Custom analyses were implemented in LymphoSeq2, an R package for AIRR-Seq data exploration. A few samples yielding fewer than 5000 total TRB sequences were excluded, leaving 150 to 200 analyzed HIV repertoires. Among the 190 or so HIV repertoires that were kept, some 61 were collected before ART initiation and some 130 were collected after ART initiation. Repertoires were downsampled to 5000 TRB nucleotide sequences, and summary statistics were averaged over 100 downsampling iterations. TRB sequences were retained for analysis only if CDR3 regions of at least seven amino acids were present. Diversity was measured with a Shannon entropy-derived clonality score and the Gini coefficient. In the repertoire networks, any two of the top 5000 CDR3 amino acid sequences were linked whenever the two sequences differed by an edit distance of one. Antigen specificity groups and MHC restriction were predicted for TRB CDR3 amino acid sequences with GLIPH2. To flag known CMV, EBV, HIV or tissue antigen associations, CDR3 amino acid sequences were matched against VDJdb and McPAS-TCR. Pre-ART, post-ART and control groups were compared with Wilcoxon signed-rank tests and Holm-Bonferroni correction. TCRdb stores this immuneACCESS table with in-frame sequences only. Part of the clones is absent; in the studies checked, under half of the shortfall reflects unresolved V genes, and no reason is known for the rest. The V and J calls and the clone size are those of that table, but D and trimming were determined from the DNA. Here the sample has some 16,000 clones; 80% to 90% occur a single time. The ten largest make up roughly 5% of the sample.

This chain joins TRBV7-2 to TRBJ1-4; there is no confident call for the D gene. The source was unsorted PBMCs, collected 0.5 years after starting antiretroviral therapy. The clonotype was recovered from a woman between 40 and 50 years old with HIV. The CDR3 loop reads CASSLARNEKLFF. The DNA reads as follows: TGTGCCAGCAGCTTAGCCCGGAATGAAAAACTGTTTTTT.